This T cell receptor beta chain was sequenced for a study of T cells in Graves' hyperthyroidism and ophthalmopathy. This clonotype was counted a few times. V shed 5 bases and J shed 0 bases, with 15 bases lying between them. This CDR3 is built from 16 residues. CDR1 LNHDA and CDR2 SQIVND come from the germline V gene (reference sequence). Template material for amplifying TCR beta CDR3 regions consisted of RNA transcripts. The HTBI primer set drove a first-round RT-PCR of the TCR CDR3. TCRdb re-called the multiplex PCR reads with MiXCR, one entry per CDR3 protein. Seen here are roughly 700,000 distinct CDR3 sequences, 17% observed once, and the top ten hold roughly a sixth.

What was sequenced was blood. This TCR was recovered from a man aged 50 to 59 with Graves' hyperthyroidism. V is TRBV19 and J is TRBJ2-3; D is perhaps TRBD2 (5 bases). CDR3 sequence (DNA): TGTGCCAGTAGTCGGAGGCTAGCAGCTAGCACAGATACGCAGTATTTT. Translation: CASSRRLAASTDTQYF.